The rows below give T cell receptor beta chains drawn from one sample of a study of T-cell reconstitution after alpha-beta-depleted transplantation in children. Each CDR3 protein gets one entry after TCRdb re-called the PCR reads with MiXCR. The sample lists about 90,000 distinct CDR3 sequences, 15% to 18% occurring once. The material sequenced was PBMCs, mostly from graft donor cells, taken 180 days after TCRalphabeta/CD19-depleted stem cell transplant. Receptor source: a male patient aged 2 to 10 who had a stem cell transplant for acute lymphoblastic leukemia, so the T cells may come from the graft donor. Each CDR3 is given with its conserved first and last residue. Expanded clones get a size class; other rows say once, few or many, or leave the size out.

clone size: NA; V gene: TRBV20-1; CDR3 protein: CSARDRDRGRGETQYF
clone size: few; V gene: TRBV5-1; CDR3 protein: CASSLPTGFSDINTEAFF
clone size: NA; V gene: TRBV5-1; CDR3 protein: CASSRTLQGLSNTGELFF
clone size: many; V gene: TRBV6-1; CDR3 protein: CASSLRAANTGELFF
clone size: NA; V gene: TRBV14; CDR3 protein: CASSQDGRGLNTEAFF
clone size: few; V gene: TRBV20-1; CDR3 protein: CSADPGTGARKSNQPQHF
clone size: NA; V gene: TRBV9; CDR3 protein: CASSVSSTSSYEQYF
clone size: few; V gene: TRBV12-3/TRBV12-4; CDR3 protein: CASRRTGGDEQYF
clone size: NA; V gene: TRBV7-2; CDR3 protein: CASSFSGNTIYF
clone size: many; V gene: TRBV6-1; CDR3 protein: CASSDPRAMDTEAFF
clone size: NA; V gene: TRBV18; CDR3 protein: CASSPWGDYLGYGYTF
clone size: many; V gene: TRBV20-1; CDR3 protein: CSARDVAGGNTGELFF
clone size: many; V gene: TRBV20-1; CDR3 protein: CSAGGLYNEQFF
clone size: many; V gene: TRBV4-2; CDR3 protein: CASSQDSGRVVEAFF
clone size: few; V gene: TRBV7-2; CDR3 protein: CASSLAAGGPSYEQYF
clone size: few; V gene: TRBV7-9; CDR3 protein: CASRPSGGNNNEQFF
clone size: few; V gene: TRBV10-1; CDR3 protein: CASSEQMGSEQYF
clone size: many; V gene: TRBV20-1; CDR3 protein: CSAGWDGPYEQYF
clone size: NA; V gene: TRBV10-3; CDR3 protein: CAISGDRADEQYF
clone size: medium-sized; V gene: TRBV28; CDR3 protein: CASTFRGGTQYF
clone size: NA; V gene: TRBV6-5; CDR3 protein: CASSYTPSLAGGRETQYF
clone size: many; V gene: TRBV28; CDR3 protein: CASSSGLAGALQYF
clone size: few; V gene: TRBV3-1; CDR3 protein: CASSPGTGGNEQFF
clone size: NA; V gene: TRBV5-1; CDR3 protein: CASSADKAAFF
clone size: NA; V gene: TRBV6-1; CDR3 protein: CASYHSGGGDTQYF
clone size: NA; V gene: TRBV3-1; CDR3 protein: CASSLGMLAQETQYF
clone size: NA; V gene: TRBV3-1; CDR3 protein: CASSQGLGYMNTEAFF
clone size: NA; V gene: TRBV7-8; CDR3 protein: CASSLARYGYINQPQHF
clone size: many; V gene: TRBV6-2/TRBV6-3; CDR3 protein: CASSYSADHPNTEAFF
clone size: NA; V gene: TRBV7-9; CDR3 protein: CASSPLGPGYNEQFF
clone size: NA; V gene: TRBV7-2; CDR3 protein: CASSLDRSYTDTQYF
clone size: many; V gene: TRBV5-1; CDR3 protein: CASSLGGSSYNEQFF
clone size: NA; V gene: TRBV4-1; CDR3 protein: CASSHVDREGEKLFF
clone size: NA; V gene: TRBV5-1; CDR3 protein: CASSFPASGEYNEQFF
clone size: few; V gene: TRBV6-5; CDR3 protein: CASSYNRGMNTEAFF
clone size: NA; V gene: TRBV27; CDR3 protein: CASSFGHEQYF
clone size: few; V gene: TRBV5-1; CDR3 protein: CASSSRDRGEKLFF
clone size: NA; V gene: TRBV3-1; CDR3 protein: CASSQGRGLSYEQYF
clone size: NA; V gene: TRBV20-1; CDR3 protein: CCARRAGSGGPTGEQFF
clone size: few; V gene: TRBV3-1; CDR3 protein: CASSPGQGERSYNSPLHF
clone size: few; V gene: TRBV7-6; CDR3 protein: CASSFGPPRVTQYF
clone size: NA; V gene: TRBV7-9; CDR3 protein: CASSSKGLGNTEAFF